Following are 21 T cell receptor beta chains from one sample sequenced in a study of blood T cells in healthy people across ages. A second 7 to 11 cycle PCR used barcoded and J-beta primers. TCRdb processed the 5' RACE reads anew with MiXCR; each CDR3 protein has one entry. Here the sample spans roughly 720,000 distinct CDR3 sequences, roughly 53% being singletons. Input material: blood. The receptor source for this set is a man older than 75 in good health.

This clonotype is judged medium-sized. V is TRBV6-1 and J is TRBJ1-4; D is ambiguous. The CDR3 is 11 amino acids. Trimming took off 6 bases at V and 8 bases at J, with 7 bases between the two ends. Germline lookup yields CDR1 MNHNS and CDR2 SASEGT. CDR3 bases: TGTGCCAGCAGAGAAAAGGAAAAACTGTTTTTT. Protein product: CASREKEKLFF.

As regards this clonotype: One end of the junction fails to match germline, which may point to a read error. In DNA form, the CDR3 reads TGCGCCAGCAGCTTGGTAGGGACAGGGCGGGACAACGAGCAGTTCTTC. Protein: CASSLVGTGRDNEQFF. The chain has TRBV5-1 and TRBJ2-1; 9 bases are a match to TRBD1. The CDR3 is 16 residues long. Germline CDR1 SGHRS, CDR2 YFSETQ.

V gene TRBV5-1 combines with J gene TRBJ1-2; D is possibly TRBD1 (6 bases). Trimming stripped 1 base from V and 3 bases from J, with 19 bases between. Germline assignment: CDR1 SGHRS and CDR2 YFSETQ. The CDR3 contains 17 residues. CDR3 region: CASSLYPRGPGDYGYTF. The CDR3 DNA follows: TGCGCCAGCAGCTTGTATCCCCGGGGGCCGGGGGACTATGGCTACACCTTC.

This sequence joins TRBV4-2 and TRBJ1-5; no clear D. The germline gives CDR1 LGHNA, CDR2 YNFKEQ. V was shortened by 4 bases and J by 8 bases, with 18 bases between the two germline ends. This CDR3 spans 15 amino acids. CDR3 nucleotide sequence: TGTGCCAGCAGCCCCCAAGCGGCCCTTGGGAAGCCCCAGCATTTT. This encodes CASSPQAALGKPQHF.

V gene TRBV7-9 combines with J gene TRBJ2-1; 8 positions match TRBD2. The CDR3 consists of 14 residues. CDR1 SEHNR and CDR2 FQNEAQ come from the germline V gene (reference sequence). Trimming took 5 bases from V and 4 from J; bases not matched to a gene: 4. CDR3 in DNA: TGTGCCAGCAGCGGGGTAGCGGGATACAATGAGCAGTTCTTC. Translation gives CASSGVAGYNEQFF.

The chain couples TRBV20-1 to TRBJ2-1, with TRBD2 matching over 14 bases. The CDR3 has 15 residues. After removal of 5 bases from V and 6 bases from J, the junction contained 6 bases not matched to a gene. Germline assignment: CDR1 DFQATT and CDR2 SNEGSKA (reference sequence). The CDR3: CSAPWTSGRPNEQFF. CDR3 DNA: TGCAGTGCTCCTTGGACTAGCGGGAGGCCCAATGAGCAGTTCTTC.

This chain links TRBV5-1 with TRBJ2-7; 10 bases map to TRBD2. V lost 0 bases to trimming and J lost 1 base; unmatched junction nucleotides: 7. The CDR3 loop spans 17 amino acids. Germline loops: CDR1 SGHRS, CDR2 YFSETQ. The DNA of the CDR3 is TGCGCCAGCAGCTTGGAAATCCTAGCGGGAGTTTCCTACGAGCAGTACTTC. As protein: CASSLEILAGVSYEQYF.

The chain combines TRBV5-1 with TRBJ2-1; 10 positions match TRBD2. Trimming took 4 bases from V and 2 from J; bases not matched to a gene: 18. Germline V gene sequence: CDR1 SGHRS, CDR2 YFSETQ. The CDR3 extends over 20 amino acids. Here the CDR3 reads CASSLIEQGRAGGPYNEQFF. The DNA for the CDR3 is TGCGCCAGCAGCCTAATAGAGCAGGGACGAGCGGGAGGGCCCTACAATGAGCAGTTCTTC. The full variable domain, completed using reference TRBV5-1 and TRBJ2-1, is KAGVTQTPRYLIKTRGQQVTLSCSPISGHRSVSWYQQTPGQGLQFLFEYFSETQRNKGNFPGRFSGRQFSNSRSEMNVSTLELGDSALYLCASSLIEQGRAGGPYNEQFFGPGTRLTVL.

This clonotype turned up a few times. The CDR3 region has the DNA TGTGCCAGCAGTTTATGGGGCCAAGCTAACTATGGCTACACCTTC. Protein product: CASSLWGQANYGYTF. J is TRBJ1-2 and V is TRBV27; D might be TRBD1 (5 bases). CDR1 is MNHEY, CDR2 SMNVEV, per germline (reference sequence). CDR3 length: 15 amino acids. V lost 1 base and J 0 bases, leaving 9 bases between the germline ends.

This chain joins TRBV7-2 and TRBJ1-1, with D unresolved. Germline V lookup: CDR1 SGHTA, CDR2 FQGNSA. The CDR3 runs 14 residues. Trimming took off 1 base at V and 4 bases at J, with 10 bases between the two ends. In DNA, the CDR3 is TGTGCCAGCAGCTTAGATTGGAGAGCCACTGAAGCTTTCTTT. Its translation is CASSLDWRATEAFF.

V usage is TRBV28 and J usage is TRBJ2-7; 11 bases line up with TRBD2. The better agreement between TRBJ2-5 and the DNA end casts doubt on the J call. In germline, CDR1 is MDHEN, CDR2 SYDVKM. There are 17 residues in the CDR3. DNA for the CDR3: TGTGCCAGCAGTTTATTGGGCACTAGCGGGAGAAGTGAGACCCAGTACTTC. Translated, it gives CASSLLGTSGRSETQYF.

The V call is TRBV29-1, the J call TRBJ1-2; 9 bases agree with TRBD1. Germline CDR1 SQVTM, CDR2 ANQGSEA. The CDR3 runs to 11 residues. Trimming cost V 7 bases and J 8 bases; bases outside gene matches: 5. CDR3 protein: CSEQGARGYTF. The CDR3, as DNA: TGCAGCGAACAGGGGGCGCGGGGCTACACCTTC.

V is TRBV9 and J is TRBJ2-5; 10 bases line up with TRBD1. Near its end, the DNA agrees better with TRBJ2-7, so the J call may be wrong. This CDR3 spans 15 amino acids. Germline assignment: CDR1 SGDLS and CDR2 YYNGEE. In DNA form, the CDR3 reads TGTGCCAGCAGCGCCGGACAGGGGGGACTGGACGAGCAGTACTTC. Translating gives CASSAGQGGLDEQYF.

The chain couples TRBV7-3 to TRBJ2-1; 7 bases are shared with TRBD2. Looked up from germline, CDR1 is SGHTA and CDR2 is FQGTGA. The CDR3 is 15 amino acids. V trimming: 0 bases; J trimming: 8 bases; junction bases outside the gene matches: 7. CDR3 DNA: TGTGCCAGCAGCTTAACGGGAGGGAGGGGCGATGAGCAGTTCTTC. Its protein is CASSLTGGRGDEQFF.

This clonotype was counted a few times. The chain couples TRBV29-1 to TRBJ2-5; 7 bases match TRBD2. Germline lookup yields CDR1 SQVTM and CDR2 ANQGSEA. The CDR3 is 13 amino acids. The V and J ends lost 7 bases and 5 bases, in that order; junction bases with no gene match: 10. CDR3 DNA sequence: TGCAGCGCCACGGGACTAAAGGCGGAGACCCAGTACTTC. As protein: CSATGLKAETQYF.

This clonotype was detected only once. This chain uses TRBV4-2 with TRBJ2-5; D is ambiguous. The DNA end is more similar to TRBJ2-7, so the J call may be wrong. This CDR3 contains 14 residues. Germline CDR1 and CDR2: LGHNA and YNFKEQ. For the CDR3, the DNA is TGTGCCAGCAGCCGAGATCGTCGTTTCAGCGAGCAGTACTTC. It specifies CASSRDRRFSEQYF.

This clonotype showed up just once. The rearrangement uses TRBV6-5 and TRBJ2-1, with 7 positions matching TRBD2. The CDR3 loop spans 13 amino acids. Trimming removed 5 bases from V and 10 bases from J; junction bases left unmatched: 8. Germline lookup yields CDR1 MNHEY and CDR2 SVGAGI. CDR3 in amino acids: CASSAPGRGEQFF. In DNA, the CDR3 is TGTGCCAGCAGTGCCCCAGGGAGGGGAGAGCAGTTCTTC.

In nucleotides, the CDR3 is TGTACCAAACAGGGTGGGCGCAGATACGCGTATTTT. Its protein product is CTKQGGRRYAYF. The rearrangement joins TRBV4-2 to TRBJ2-3; TRBD1 is a possible D gene (6 bases). The CDR3 covers 12 residues. Germline CDR1 is LGHNA and CDR2 is YNFKEQ.

This clonotype was counted once. V gene TRBV5-1 combines with J gene TRBJ2-6, with TRBD1 identical over 8 bases. This CDR3 has 15 residues. Germline CDR1 and CDR2: SGHRS and YFSETQ. With V trimmed by 5 bases and J by 2 bases, 3 bases remained unmatched. The CDR3 loop is CASRRGQAGANVLTF. The CDR3 DNA is TGCGCCAGCAGGCGGGGACAGGCTGGGGCCAACGTCCTGACTTTC.

The table lists this clonotype with a few counts. In nucleotides, the CDR3 is TGTGCCAGCAGCCAAAACACGGTCCAGCACAATGAGCAGTTCTTC. The encoded protein is CASSQNTVQHNEQFF. The chain is built from TRBV4-2 and TRBJ2-1; D unclear. This CDR3 is 15 amino acids long. Germline V gene lookup returns CDR1 LGHNA and CDR2 YNFKEQ. Between the trimmed V and J ends, which lost 2 bases and 5 bases, there was a span of 13 bases.

There are a few counts of this clonotype. The V and J genes are TRBV28 and TRBJ1-6; D possibly corresponds to TRBD1 (5 bases). Trimming stripped 8 bases from V and 7 bases from J, with 21 bases between. Germline lookup yields CDR1 MDHEN and CDR2 SYDVKM. There are 16 residues in the CDR3. The CDR3 bases are TGTGCCAGCCAGACTCTTACCGGGACCGCGAATTCACCCCTCCACTTT. Translation gives CASQTLTGTANSPLHF.